The sequence of this T cell receptor (beta chain) was determined in a study of T-cell reconstitution after alpha-beta-depleted transplantation in children. Overall study results and limits: Several hundred expanded graft clones reportedly supplied alpha-beta T cells about two months after transplant. After one year, T-cell counts and TCRbeta diversity mostly came from new T cells. In some patients, recipient T cells and intrathymic progenitors surviving conditioning explained high day-60 diversity.

This clonotype was counted many times. Its antigen remains unknown. Per the germline V gene, CDR1 is MNHEY and CDR2 is SVGAGI. The CDR3 runs 14 residues. The V gene lost 2 bases and the J gene lost 3 bases, with 11 bases spanning the gap. Unique molecular identifiers were incorporated when the TCRbeta library was constructed. Each CDR3 protein is one row after TCRdb ran MiXCR on the PCR reads. Altogether some 300,000 distinct CDR3 sequences are present, 10% being singletons, with the ten largest covering less than 9%. The sequence was collected from a boy in the first two years of life with acute myeloid leukemia, due to receive a stem cell transplant. The chain is built from TRBV6-5 and TRBJ2-7; weak D call: TRBD2 (5 bases). The starting material was PBMCs, obtained before TCRalphabeta/CD19-depleted stem cell transplant. The CDR3 region has the DNA TGTGCCAGCAGTTACCGGGGAGAGGGCTACGAGCAGTACTTC. Translation gives CASSYRGEGYEQYF.